This T cell receptor beta chain emerged from a study of OX40 agonist ivuxolimab in advanced cancers. Study as a whole: Earlier treatment with anti-PD-1, anti-PD-L1 or anti-CTLA-4 was permitted, and roughly 40% had received some. Points from the study as a whole: CD8+ T cells showed, on average, more clonal expansion than CD4+ cells. In the 0.1 to 3.0 mg/kg range, CD4+ and CD8+ blood T cells had expanded clonally by week 6. Low normalized clonal expansion also occurred in some nonresponding patients.

Comment on this clone: The antigen remains unidentified.

Germline CDR1 and CDR2: SGHNT and YENEEA. Between the trimmed V and J ends, which lost 0 bases and 3 bases, there was a span of 5 bases. The length of the CDR3 is 14 residues. Sequencing used immunoSEQ multiplex PCR; TCRdb keeps in-frame clones, though not all of them. This table holds roughly 68,000 clones, under 95% found once. The TCR comes from an adult with an advanced solid tumor such as melanoma, head and neck, liver or kidney cancer. The sample in question was CD4+ or CD8+ T cells sorted from blood, obtained in a trial of the OX40 agonist ivuxolimab. This rearrangement joins TRBV11-3 to TRBJ2-2, with unresolved D. The chain's CDR3 is CASSLEAYTGELFF. The CDR3 nucleotides are TGTGCCAGCAGCTTAGAGGCTTACACCGGGGAGCTGTTTTTT.